These 7 T cell receptor beta chains share one sample of origin, sequenced in a study of shared clonotypes between healthy human individuals. Repertoires were generated with immunoSEQ multiplex PCR, while TCRdb's copy carries only in-frame clones and drops some. The table records just over 2,000,000 clones, 90% to 95% of them present only once. Input material: naive CD4+ T cells sorted from blood. Subset meaning: CD45RA+ positively selected. The receptors stem from a man younger than 30 in good health.

As to this clone: Other nucleotide sequences from this sample produce the same CDR3. The V call is TRBV4-1, the J call TRBJ2-5; D gene unclear. There are 13 residues in the CDR3. The ends were cut back, 1 base at V and 5 bases at J, with 8 bases in the middle. CDR1 and CDR2 from the germline V gene are MGHRA and YSYEKL. The CDR3 spells CASSQVRVETQYF. In DNA, the CDR3 is TGCGCCAGCAGCCAAGTAAGGGTGGAGACCCAGTACTTC.

The chain joins TRBV7-2 to TRBJ1-4; 7 bases line up with TRBD1. V was clipped by 1 base and J by 4 bases; unmatched bases: 3. The CDR3 runs to 15 residues. The V gene's germline CDR1 is SGHTA and CDR2 FQGNSA. The CDR3 is CASSLDRGGNEKLFF. As DNA, the CDR3 is TGTGCCAGCAGCTTAGACAGGGGCGGTAATGAAAAACTGTTTTTT.

The chain recombines TRBV7-3 with TRBJ2-7; either TRBD1 or TRBD2 may fit D (5 bases each). The CDR3 loop spans 13 amino acids. Germline CDR1 SGHTA, CDR2 FQGTGA. V was cut by 3 bases and J by 5 bases, with 11 bases left in between. CDR3 sequence reads: CASSLGEGHEQYF. DNA for the CDR3: TGTGCCAGCAGCTTGGGGGAAGGCCACGAGCAGTACTTC.

The rearrangement links TRBV25-1 to TRBJ2-7; D is possibly TRBD1 (5 bases). Germline assignment: CDR1 MGHDK and CDR2 SYGVNS. There are 13 residues in the CDR3. The ends were cut back, 8 bases at V and 6 bases at J, with 17 bases in the middle. CDR3 coding DNA: TGTGCCAGCCTAAAAGGGGCGCCGGGCGAGCAGTACTTC. Encoded protein: CASLKGAPGEQYF.

This chain connects TRBV13 to TRBJ1-4, with 10 bases identical to TRBD1. Looked up from germline, CDR1 is PRHDT and CDR2 is FYEKMQ (reference sequence). This CDR3 has 15 residues. With 3 bases clipped from V and 6 bases from J, the junction kept 4 bases outside the gene matches. CDR3 coding DNA: TGTGCCAGCAGCTTGGGCGGGACAGGGGATGAAAAACTGTTTTTT. This translates into CASSLGGTGDEKLFF. Using reference TRBV13 and TRBJ1-4 for the parts outside the CDR3, the full variable domain is AAGVIQSPRHLIKEKRETATLKCYPIPRHDTVYWYQQGPGQDPQFLISFYEKMQSDKGSIPDRFSAQQFSDYHSELNMSSLELGDSALYFCASSLGGTGDEKLFFGSGTQLSVL.

This clone has a single count. V usage is TRBV5-1 and J usage is TRBJ2-1, with 7 bases fitting TRBD2. CDR3 length equals 17 residues. The germline gives CDR1 SGHRS, CDR2 YFSETQ. Trimming cost V 0 bases and J 8 bases; bases outside gene matches: 14. The CDR3 DNA follows: TGCGCCAGCAGCTTGGCCGACGGGGGGAGCATGGGCGATGAGCAGTTCTTC. Its translation: CASSLADGGSMGDEQFF.

J is TRBJ2-1 and V is TRBV19; TRBD2 agrees at 14 bases. The germline V gene encodes CDR1 LNHDA and CDR2 SQIVND (reference sequence). The V segment lost 1 base and the J segment 4 bases; nucleotides outside the gene matches: 6. The CDR3 sequence is 18 residues long. This chain's CDR3 is CASSIGGLAGVWYNEQFF. The CDR3 nucleotides are TGTGCCAGTAGTATAGGGGGACTAGCGGGAGTTTGGTACAATGAGCAGTTCTTC. Together with reference TRBV19 and TRBJ2-1, the CDR3 gives the full variable domain: DGGITQSPKYLFRKEGQNVTLSCEQNLNHDAMYWYRQDPGQGLRLIYYSQIVNDFQKGDIAEGYSVSREKKESFPLTVTSAQKNPTAFYLCASSIGGLAGVWYNEQFFGPGTRLTVL.